This passage covers 20 T cell receptor beta chains from one sample sequenced in a study of T cell changes during pregnancy in multiple sclerosis. The data were produced by immunoSEQ multiplex PCR, yet TCRdb's version contains in-frame clones alone and is incomplete. The table shows just under 20,000 clones, with roughly nine tenths occurring only once. The sequencing here drew on CD8+ T cells from peripheral blood mononuclear cells, taken in the second trimester of pregnancy. The receptors here all came from a female donor in good health, enrolled as a control in a pregnancy study.

The rearrangement joins TRBV19 to TRBJ2-1; D gene unclear. Trimming removed 1 base at V and 3 bases at J, with 10 bases between. Germline CDR1 reads LNHDA; CDR2 reads SQIVND (reference sequence). The CDR3 sequence is 15 residues long. The CDR3 spells CASSIGATDYNEQFF. The CDR3 nucleotides are TGTGCCAGTAGTATAGGAGCCACTGACTACAATGAGCAGTTCTTC.

This chain connects TRBV6-4 to TRBJ2-3; D gene uncertain. Trimming left V 0 bases short and J 1 base short, with 8 bases between. The CDR3 is 15 residues long. Germline V gene data show CDR1 as MRHNA and CDR2 as SNTAGT. The CDR3 loop is CASSDSSQGTDTQYF. CDR3 coding DNA: TGTGCCAGCAGTGACTCCTCCCAGGGCACAGATACGCAGTATTTT.

J is TRBJ1-2 and V is TRBV30, with D unresolved. V was clipped by 0 bases and J by 8 bases, with 7 bases between them. Germline V gene data show CDR1 as GTSNPN and CDR2 as SVGIG (reference sequence). CDR3 size: 11 residues. CDR3 sequence: CAWSVGAGYTF. CDR3 nucleotide sequence: TGTGCCTGGAGTGTGGGAGCGGGCTACACCTTC.

The V and J genes are TRBV6-1 and TRBJ1-1, with TRBD1 as a possible D gene (5 bases). Germline CDR1 is MNHNS and CDR2 is SASEGT. Trimming took off 8 bases at V and 4 bases at J, with 20 bases between the two ends. The CDR3 has 15 amino acids. The CDR3 nucleotides read TGTGCCAGCGTCCGGGGGAGGTTATTAGGCACTGAAGCTTTCTTT. Its translation is CASVRGRLLGTEAFF.

The CDR3: CASSSSNAGSGANVLTF. The CDR3 DNA reads TGTGCCAGCTCATCCTCCAATGCAGGGTCTGGGGCCAACGTCCTGACTTTC. V usage is TRBV18 and J usage is TRBJ2-6; possible D gene TRBD1, 5 bases. V was clipped by 5 bases and J by 1 base, with 15 bases between them. CDR1 is KGHSH, CDR2 LQKENI, per germline. This CDR3 has 17 residues.

With regard to this clone: The identical CDR3 is also encoded by other nucleotide sequences in the sample. The rearrangement uses TRBV6-5 and TRBJ1-1; TRBD1 is a possible D gene (5 bases). V dropped 2 bases and J dropped 5 bases, with 9 bases sitting between them. CDR1 is MNHEY and CDR2 is SVGAGI in the germline V gene. The CDR3 runs 13 residues. DNA of the CDR3: TGTGCCAGCAGTTACGGTGGGGGGACTGAAGCTTTCTTT. As protein: CASSYGGGTEAFF.

V gene TRBV5-4 combines with J gene TRBJ2-1; 8 bases line up with TRBD1. There are 14 residues in the CDR3. V shed 2 bases and J 7 bases; nucleotides not matched to a gene: 5. Per germline, CDR1 SGHNT and CDR2 YYREEE (reference sequence). In DNA form, the CDR3 reads TGTGCCAGCAGCTTCCAGGGGGCCCCTAATGAGCAGTTCTTC. Translation gives CASSFQGAPNEQFF.

This clone was counted only a few times. This chain connects TRBV14 to TRBJ1-1; D possibly corresponds to TRBD1 (6 bases). Germline CDR1 is SGHDN and CDR2 is FVKESK. V was cut by 4 bases and J by 5 bases, with 11 bases left in between. The CDR3 spans 13 residues. CDR3 amino acids: CASSPDSRTEAFF. The DNA of the CDR3 is TGTGCCAGCAGCCCGGACAGCCGAACTGAAGCTTTCTTT.

This rearrangement joins TRBV28 to TRBJ1-4; TRBD1 is a possible D gene (5 bases). The germline V gene has CDR1 MDHEN and CDR2 SYDVKM. V lost 3 bases, J lost 8 bases, and 13 bases lay in between. This CDR3 is built from 14 residues. The CDR3 DNA is TGTGCCAGCAGTTTTCAGGGCAATTCCGAAAAACTGTTTTTT. It encodes CASSFQGNSEKLFF.

Written as DNA, the CDR3 is TGTGCCAGCAGCGGCTACACTGACAGGGGAAATCCCTCCGGGGCCAACGTCCTGACTTTC. Its protein product is CASSGYTDRGNPSGANVLTF. This chain joins TRBV7-8 and TRBJ2-6, with 8 bases lining up with TRBD1. V was clipped by 5 bases and J by 4 bases; unmatched bases: 19. The CDR3 has 20 residues. Germline CDR1 is SGHVS and CDR2 is FQNEAQ.

The genes are TRBV19 and TRBJ1-1; D not resolved. This CDR3 is built from 14 residues. CDR1 is LNHDA and CDR2 is SQIVND in the germline V gene (reference sequence). V lost 2 bases, J lost 4 bases, and 11 bases lay in between. The CDR3 protein is CASSILEVTTEAFF. For the CDR3, the DNA is TGTGCCAGTAGTATACTGGAGGTTACCACTGAAGCTTTCTTT.

The chain has TRBV4-1 and TRBJ2-2, with 8 positions matching TRBD2. The V segment lost 1 base and the J segment 6 bases; nucleotides outside the gene matches: 4. The CDR3 has 15 amino acids. CDR1 is MGHRA, CDR2 YSYEKL, per germline. The CDR3 sequence: CASSQVERGPGELFF. CDR3 coding DNA: TGCGCCAGCAGCCAAGTTGAGCGGGGGCCCGGGGAGCTGTTTTTT.

The chain uses TRBV7-8 and TRBJ2-1; 8 nucleotides agree with TRBD1. Losses at the gene ends were 5 bases for V and 3 bases for J; bases not matched to a gene: 9. The CDR3 consists of 16 residues. Germline CDR1 is SGHVS and CDR2 is FQNEAQ. The CDR3 protein is CASSVEQGGFYNEQFF. The CDR3 DNA is TGTGCCAGCAGCGTCGAACAGGGGGGCTTCTACAATGAGCAGTTCTTC.

The chain employs TRBV7-6 and TRBJ2-7, with D possibly TRBD1 on 5 matching bases. V was cut by 5 bases and J by 0 bases, with 14 bases left in between. Looked up from germline, CDR1 is SGHVS and CDR2 is FNYEAQ. This CDR3 region has 15 residues. In nucleotides, the CDR3 is TGTGCCAGCAGCCCCACCCCTAGGGGCTCCTACGAGCAGTACTTC. Translated: CASSPTPRGSYEQYF.

This clone was seen a handful of times. J is TRBJ2-7 and V is TRBV2, with 7 bases identical to TRBD2. This CDR3 is 17 amino acids long. Per germline, CDR1 SNHLY and CDR2 FYNNEI. The junction had 11 bases not matched to a gene; V was cut back by 1 base and J by 2 bases. Written as DNA, the CDR3 is TGTGCCAGCAGTGAAGTCCTAGCGGACACCACTACCTACGAGCAGTACTTC. Its protein is CASSEVLADTTTYEQYF.

The rearrangement uses TRBV4-1 and TRBJ2-7; 11 bases match TRBD1. The CDR3 is 17 amino acids. Looked up from germline, CDR1 is MGHRA and CDR2 is YSYEKL. Unmatched junction bases numbered 10, after V lost 1 base and J lost 5 bases. The DNA of the CDR3 is TGCGCCAGCAGCCAAGTTTATCCCGGGACAGGGGGTAACGAGCAGTACTTC. Its translation: CASSQVYPGTGGNEQYF.

J is TRBJ2-7 and V is TRBV10-3; a weak D match, TRBD1 (5 bases). The germline V gene encodes CDR1 ENHRY and CDR2 SYGVKD. V shed 6 bases and J shed 0 bases, with 15 bases lying between them. CDR3 length: 15 amino acids. In DNA, the CDR3 is TGTGCCATCAGCGCAGGGTCCCTGAGCTCCTACGAGCAGTACTTC. Encoded protein: CAISAGSLSSYEQYF.

The chain recombines TRBV4-1 with TRBJ2-3; TRBD2 is a possible D gene (7 bases). This CDR3 contains 16 residues. V was cut by 1 base and J by 7 bases, with 18 bases left in between. In germline, CDR1 is MGHRA, CDR2 YSYEKL. This chain's CDR3 is CASSQGPGGGGHTQYF. The CDR3 region has the DNA TGCGCCAGCAGCCAAGGGCCCGGGGGAGGGGGTCATACGCAGTATTTT.

The V gene is TRBV2, the J gene TRBJ1-1; the D gene is possibly TRBD1 (5 bases). Germline CDR1 and CDR2: SNHLY and FYNNEI. This CDR3 comprises 15 residues. Trimming pared 4 bases from V and 7 bases from J, leaving 19 bases between. The CDR3 is CASSGVQGRGLEAFF. The CDR3 bases are TGTGCCAGCAGTGGGGTTCAGGGCCGAGGCCTTGAAGCTTTCTTT.

The V gene is TRBV27, the J gene TRBJ2-7; 7 bases align to TRBD1. V was pared by 3 bases and J by 0 bases, with 8 bases of the junction left unmatched. The CDR3 runs 16 residues. Germline values: CDR1 MNHEY, CDR2 SMNVEV (reference sequence). The chain's CDR3 is CASSFLQGTDSYEQYF. As DNA, the CDR3 is TGTGCCAGCAGTTTCCTCCAAGGGACAGACTCCTACGAGCAGTACTTC.